This T cell receptor beta chain emerged from a study of blood T cell repertoires in COVID-19. Study at large: COVID-19 samples collected from the United States, Italy and Spain covered acute and convalescent phases. The analysed material was cDNA or gDNA that came from T cells, B-cell-depleted T cells, or PBMCs.

How the authors handled the data: Cell counts per sample came from amplifying reference gene primers. The table came from immunoSEQ multiplex PCR; TCRdb's copy has only in-frame clones and leaves some out. V and J calls and clone size are copied from that table; D and trimming were computed from the DNA. The sample shows roughly 90,000 clones, over 80% of them seen only once. The sample taken for sequencing was peripheral blood. The clonotype was recovered from an elderly woman with active or convalescent COVID-19.

This CDR3 is CASSLVRGTGANVLTF. The CDR3 nucleotides read TGTGCCAGCAGCTTAGTTCGGGGTACTGGGGCCAACGTCCTGACTTTC. This chain uses TRBV13 with TRBJ2-6; D may be TRBD2 (5 bases). With 1 base removed from V and 2 bases from J, the gap between germline ends came to 9 bases. Per the germline V gene, CDR1 is PRHDT and CDR2 is FYEKMQ (reference sequence). The CDR3 extends over 16 amino acids. Looking up the rest from reference TRBV13 and TRBJ2-6 gives the full variable domain: AAGVIQSPRHLIKEKRETATLKCYPIPRHDTVYWYQQGPGQDPQFLISFYEKMQSDKGSIPDRFSAQQFSDYHSELNMSSLELGDSALYFCASSLVRGTGANVLTFGAGSRLTVL.